The next 10 T cell receptor beta chains were all read from a single sample in a study of immune characterization of retroperitoneal liposarcoma. TCRdb re-derived calls from the PCR reads in MiXCR, one entry per CDR3 protein. The sample contains more than 10,000 distinct CDR3 sequences, 25% to 30% of which appear only once. The sequenced sample consisted of tumor tissue. Source of these receptors: a male donor with retroperitoneal liposarcoma.

This clonotype appeared a few times. The chain employs TRBV11-3 and TRBJ1-1, with D perhaps TRBD1 (6 bases). The V end lost 9 bases, the J end lost 1 base, and 12 bases lay between the germline ends. Germline V CDR1 and CDR2: SGHNT, YENEEA. The CDR3 loop spans 13 amino acids. CDR3 nucleotides: TGTGCCAGTTCACAGGGAGAGAACACTGAAGCTTTCTTT. It specifies CASSQGENTEAFF.

This clonotype was seen a few times. The chain links TRBV7-2 to TRBJ2-1; the match to TRBD2 covers 8 bases. The J call is in doubt because the DNA end fits TRBJ2-7 better. Per the germline V gene, CDR1 is SGHTA and CDR2 is FQGNSA. The CDR3 is 16 residues long. CDR3 protein: CASSPGGAGKRYEQYF. For the CDR3, the DNA is TGTGCCAGCAGCCCGGGGGGGGCTGGGAAGCGATACGAGCAGTACTTC.

This clonotype was counted only a few times. The rearrangement links TRBV7-2 to TRBJ2-4; D perhaps matches TRBD2 (5 bases). The better agreement between TRBJ2-1 and the DNA end casts doubt on the J call. The CDR3 runs 14 residues. Germline CDR1 SGHTA, CDR2 FQGNSA. The CDR3 DNA reads as TGTGCCAGCAGCTTAGCGGGAGCTAAAAACATTCAGTTCTTC. Protein sequence: CASSLAGAKNIQFF.

This clonotype was detected a few times. The J gene is TRBJ2-5, the V gene TRBV6-1; TRBD2 might be the D (5 bases). The V end lost 6 bases, the J end lost 5 bases, and 19 bases lay between the germline ends. This CDR3 is 15 amino acids long. CDR1 is MNHNS and CDR2 is SASEGT in the germline V gene. The CDR3 DNA reads TGTGCCAGCAGCCCCCGGGATCCGGTGGGGGAGACCCAGTACTTC. It yields the protein CASSPRDPVGETQYF.

This clonotype came up a few times. This rearrangement joins TRBV6-5 to TRBJ2-2; 7 bases are a match to TRBD1. CDR1 and CDR2 from the germline V gene are MNHEY and SVGAGI. The CDR3 extends over 18 amino acids. J lost 6 bases, V lost 5 bases, and 18 bases had no gene match. The CDR3 nucleotides read TGTGCCAGCAGTCCCAAAATAGGGGCTACAGGGGCAGCCGGGGAGCTGTTTTTT. Protein: CASSPKIGATGAAGELFF.

The rearrangement uses TRBV6-1 and TRBJ2-1; D remains ambiguous. The CDR3 is 13 residues long. The germline V gene encodes CDR1 MNHNS and CDR2 SASEGT. The germline V and J ends were trimmed by 4 bases and 7 bases, with 11 bases remaining between them. DNA for the CDR3: TGTGCCAGCAGTGGAACCATGAGGAATGAGCAGTTCTTC. Its protein product is CASSGTMRNEQFF.

This chain links TRBV11-3 with TRBJ2-5; tentatively, D is TRBD2 (5 bases). Matching the DNA end better, TRBJ2-1 makes the J call doubtful. This CDR3 region has 12 residues. Germline loops: CDR1 SGHNT, CDR2 YENEEA. The CDR3 protein is CASSLWTPRQFF. In DNA form, the CDR3 reads TGTGCCAGCAGCTTATGGACTCCGCGGCAGTTCTTC.

The chain carries TRBV7-2 and TRBJ2-3; 11 nucleotides line up with TRBD2. With 5 bases clipped from V and 7 bases from J, the junction kept 14 bases outside the gene matches. CDR3 length equals 17 residues. Germline V gene sequence: CDR1 SGHTA, CDR2 FQGNSA. The CDR3 reads CASSPRDSGRARNTQYF. The CDR3 DNA is TGTGCCAGCAGCCCCAGAGATAGCGGGAGGGCTCGAAATACGCAGTATTTT.

The chain recombines TRBV7-9 with TRBJ2-1; 8 bases match TRBD1. V was clipped by 7 bases and J by 3 bases; unmatched bases: 11. CDR1 and CDR2 (germline): SEHNR, FQNEAQ (reference sequence). This CDR3 has 16 amino acids. The CDR3 loop reads CASIQSTGGFYNEQFF. The CDR3 region has the DNA TGTGCCAGCATCCAATCCACAGGGGGATTCTACAATGAGCAGTTCTTC.

This clonotype was observed at least ten times. V gene TRBV10-1 combines with J gene TRBJ2-3; 10 nucleotides line up with TRBD1. Germline trimming cut 3 bases from V and 5 bases from J; bases unmatched to any gene: 11. The CDR3 loop spans 17 amino acids. CDR1 WNHNN and CDR2 SYGVQD come from the germline V gene (reference sequence). CDR3: CASSDLGTGTGEDTQYF. The CDR3 DNA is TGCGCCAGCAGTGACTTGGGGACCGGGACAGGGGAAGATACGCAGTATTTT.